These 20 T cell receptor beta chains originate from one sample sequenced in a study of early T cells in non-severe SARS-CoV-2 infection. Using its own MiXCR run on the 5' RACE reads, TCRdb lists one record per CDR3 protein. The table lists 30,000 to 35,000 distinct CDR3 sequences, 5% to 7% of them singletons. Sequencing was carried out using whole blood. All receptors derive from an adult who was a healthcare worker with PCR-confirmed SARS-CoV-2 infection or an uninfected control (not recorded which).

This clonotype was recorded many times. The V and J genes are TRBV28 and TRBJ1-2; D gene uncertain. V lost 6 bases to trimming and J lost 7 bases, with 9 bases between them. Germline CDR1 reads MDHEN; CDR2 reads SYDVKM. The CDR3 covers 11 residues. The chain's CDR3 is CASRGGVGYTF. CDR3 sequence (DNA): TGTGCCAGCAGGGGTGGGGTTGGCTACACCTTC.

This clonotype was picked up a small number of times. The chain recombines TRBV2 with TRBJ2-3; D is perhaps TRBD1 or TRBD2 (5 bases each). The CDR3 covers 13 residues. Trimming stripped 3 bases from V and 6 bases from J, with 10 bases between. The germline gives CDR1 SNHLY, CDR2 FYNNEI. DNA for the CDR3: TGTGCCAGCAGTGATGAAGGGACCGATACGCAGTATTTT. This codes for CASSDEGTDTQYF.

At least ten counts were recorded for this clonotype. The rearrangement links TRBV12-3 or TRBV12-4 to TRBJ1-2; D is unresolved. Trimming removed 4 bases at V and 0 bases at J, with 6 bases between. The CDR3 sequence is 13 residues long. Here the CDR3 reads CASSSHANYGYTF. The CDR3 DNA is TGTGCCAGCAGTTCTCACGCTAACTATGGCTACACCTTC.

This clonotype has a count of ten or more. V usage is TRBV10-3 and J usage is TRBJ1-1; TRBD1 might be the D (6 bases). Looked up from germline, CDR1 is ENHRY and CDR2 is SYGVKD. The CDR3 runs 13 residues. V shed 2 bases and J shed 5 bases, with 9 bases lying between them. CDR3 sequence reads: CAISEDRRTEAFF. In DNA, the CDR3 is TGTGCCATCAGTGAGGACAGGCGGACTGAAGCTTTCTTT.

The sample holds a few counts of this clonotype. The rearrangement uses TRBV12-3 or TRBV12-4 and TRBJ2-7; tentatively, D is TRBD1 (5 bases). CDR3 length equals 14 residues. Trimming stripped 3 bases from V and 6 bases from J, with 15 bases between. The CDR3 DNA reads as TGTGCCAGCAGTTTTATCCAGGGAACCAGCGAGCAGTACTTC. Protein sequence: CASSFIQGTSEQYF.

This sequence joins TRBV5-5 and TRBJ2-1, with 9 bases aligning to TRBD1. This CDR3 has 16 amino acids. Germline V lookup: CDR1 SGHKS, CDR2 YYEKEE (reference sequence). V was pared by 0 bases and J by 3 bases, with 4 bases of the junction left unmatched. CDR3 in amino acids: CASSLGPGQGYNEQFF. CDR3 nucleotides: TGTGCCAGCAGCTTGGGGCCGGGACAGGGCTACAATGAGCAGTTCTTC.

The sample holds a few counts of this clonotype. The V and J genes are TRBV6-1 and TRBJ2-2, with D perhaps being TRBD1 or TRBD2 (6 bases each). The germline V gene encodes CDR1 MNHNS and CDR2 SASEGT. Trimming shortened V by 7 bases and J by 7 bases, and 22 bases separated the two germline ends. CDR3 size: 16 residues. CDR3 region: CASIGGGPGRIGELFF. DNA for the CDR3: TGTGCCAGCATTGGTGGGGGCCCCGGGAGAATCGGGGAGCTGTTTTTT.

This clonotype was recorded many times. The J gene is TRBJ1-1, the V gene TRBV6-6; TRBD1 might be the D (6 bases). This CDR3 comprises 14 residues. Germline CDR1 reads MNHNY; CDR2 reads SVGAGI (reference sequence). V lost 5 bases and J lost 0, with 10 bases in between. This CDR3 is CASSRQEMNTEAFF. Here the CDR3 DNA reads TGTGCCAGCAGTAGACAGGAGATGAACACTGAAGCTTTCTTT.

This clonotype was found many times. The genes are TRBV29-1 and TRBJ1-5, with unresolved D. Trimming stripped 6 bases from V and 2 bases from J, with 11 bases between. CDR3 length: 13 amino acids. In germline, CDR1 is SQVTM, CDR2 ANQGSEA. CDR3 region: CSVGRVGNQPQHF. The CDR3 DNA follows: TGCAGCGTGGGGAGGGTCGGCAATCAGCCCCAGCATTTT. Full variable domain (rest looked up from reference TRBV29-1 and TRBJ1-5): SAVISQKPSRDICQRGTSLTIQCQVDSQVTMMFWYRQQPGQSLTLIATANQGSEATYESGFVIDKFPISRPNLTFSTLTVSNMSPEDSSIYLCSVGRVGNQPQHFGDGTRLSIL.

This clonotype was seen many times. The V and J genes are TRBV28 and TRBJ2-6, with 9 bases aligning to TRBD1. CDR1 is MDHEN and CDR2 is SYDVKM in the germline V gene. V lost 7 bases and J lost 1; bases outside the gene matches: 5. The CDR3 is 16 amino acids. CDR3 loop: CASTDRGTSGANVLTF. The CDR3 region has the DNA TGTGCCAGCACCGACAGGGGGACTTCTGGGGCCAACGTCCTGACTTTC.

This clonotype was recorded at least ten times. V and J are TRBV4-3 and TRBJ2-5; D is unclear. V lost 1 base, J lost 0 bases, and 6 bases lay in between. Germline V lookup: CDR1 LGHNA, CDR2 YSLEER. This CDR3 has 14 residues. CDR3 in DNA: TGCGCCAGCAGCCAAGGGGCTTACCAAGAGACCCAGTACTTC. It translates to CASSQGAYQETQYF.

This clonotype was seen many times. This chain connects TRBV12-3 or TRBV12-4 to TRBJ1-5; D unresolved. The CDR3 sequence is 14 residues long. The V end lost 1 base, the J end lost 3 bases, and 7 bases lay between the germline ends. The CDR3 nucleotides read TGTGCCAGCAGTTTAGGTCAGCTCAATCAGCCCCAGCATTTT. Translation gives CASSLGQLNQPQHF.

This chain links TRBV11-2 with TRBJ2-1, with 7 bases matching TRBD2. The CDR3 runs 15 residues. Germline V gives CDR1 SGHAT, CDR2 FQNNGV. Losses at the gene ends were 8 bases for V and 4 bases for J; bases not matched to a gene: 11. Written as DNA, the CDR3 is TGTGCCAGCGCAGGTATGGGGGGGATTTACAATGAGCAGTTCTTC. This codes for CASAGMGGIYNEQFF.

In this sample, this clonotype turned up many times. CDR3 nucleotide sequence: TGTGCCAGCAGTTTAGACACGAGCAATCAGCCCCAGCATTTT. Protein product: CASSLDTSNQPQHF. V and J are TRBV12-3 or TRBV12-4 and TRBJ1-5; D is unclear. The CDR3 sequence is 14 residues long. The germline V and J ends were trimmed by 1 base and 1 base, with 5 bases remaining between them.

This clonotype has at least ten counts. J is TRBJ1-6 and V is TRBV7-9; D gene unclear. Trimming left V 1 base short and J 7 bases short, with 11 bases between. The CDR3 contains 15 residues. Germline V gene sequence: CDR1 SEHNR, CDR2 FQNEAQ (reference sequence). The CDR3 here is CASSLEAAINSPLHF. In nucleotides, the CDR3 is TGTGCCAGCAGCTTAGAGGCAGCAATCAATTCACCCCTCCACTTT.

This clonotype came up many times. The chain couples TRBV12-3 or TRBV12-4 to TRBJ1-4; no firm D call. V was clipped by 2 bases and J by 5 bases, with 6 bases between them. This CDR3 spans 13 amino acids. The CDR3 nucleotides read TGTGCCAGCAGTTTACCCCCAAATGAAAAACTGTTTTTT. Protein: CASSLPPNEKLFF.

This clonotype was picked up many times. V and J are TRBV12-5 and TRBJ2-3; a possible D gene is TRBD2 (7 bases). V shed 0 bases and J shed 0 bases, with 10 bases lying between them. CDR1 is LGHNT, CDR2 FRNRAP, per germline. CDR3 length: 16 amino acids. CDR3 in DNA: TGTGCTAGTGGTTTGGTAAGGGGGGGAAGCACAGATACGCAGTATTTT. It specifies CASGLVRGGSTDTQYF.

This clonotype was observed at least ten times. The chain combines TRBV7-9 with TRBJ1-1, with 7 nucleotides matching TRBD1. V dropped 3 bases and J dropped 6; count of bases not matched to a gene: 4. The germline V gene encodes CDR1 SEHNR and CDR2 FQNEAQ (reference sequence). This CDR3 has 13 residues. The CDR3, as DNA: TGTGCCAGCAGCTTTTCTCAGGGGGCTGAAGCTTTCTTT. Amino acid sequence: CASSFSQGAEAFF.

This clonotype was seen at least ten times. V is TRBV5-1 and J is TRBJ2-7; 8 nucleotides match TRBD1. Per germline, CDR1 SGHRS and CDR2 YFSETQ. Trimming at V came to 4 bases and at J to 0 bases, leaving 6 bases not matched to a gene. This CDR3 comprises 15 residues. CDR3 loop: CASSQTGVSSYEQYF. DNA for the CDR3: TGCGCCAGCAGCCAGACAGGGGTGAGCTCCTACGAGCAGTACTTC. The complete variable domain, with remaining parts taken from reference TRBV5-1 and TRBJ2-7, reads KAGVTQTPRYLIKTRGQQVTLSCSPISGHRSVSWYQQTPGQGLQFLFEYFSETQRNKGNFPGRFSGRQFSNSRSEMNVSTLELGDSALYLCASSQTGVSSYEQYFGPGTRLTVT.

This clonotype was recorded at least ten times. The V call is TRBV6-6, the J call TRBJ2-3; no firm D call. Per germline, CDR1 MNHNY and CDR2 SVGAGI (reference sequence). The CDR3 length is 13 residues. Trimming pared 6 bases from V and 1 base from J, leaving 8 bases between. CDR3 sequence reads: CASSPIGTDTQYF. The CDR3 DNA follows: TGTGCCAGCAGCCCGATAGGCACAGATACGCAGTATTTT.